This paragraph reports one TCR beta chain. The V end was cut by 4 bases, the J end by 2 bases, with 13 bases between. Germline lookup yields CDR1 MNHEY and CDR2 SMNVEV (reference sequence). The CDR3 has 15 residues. Researchers tagged individual cDNA molecules with unique molecular identifiers. Via MiXCR, TCRdb re-called the 5' RACE reads, giving one row per CDR3 protein. The table lists about 61,000 distinct CDR3 sequences, more than 10% of them singletons. The data derive from a study of early T cells in non-severe SARS-CoV-2 infection. Turning to the study itself: The input, bulk RNA from unsorted whole blood, was sequenced, and chains were unpaired.

The chain is built from TRBV27 and TRBJ2-3; perhaps TRBD2 as D (5 bases). The sample consisted of whole blood, taken at baseline. This sequence was found in an adult who was a healthcare worker with PCR-confirmed SARS-CoV-2 infection or an uninfected control (not recorded which). The donor label of this sample is uncertain. CDR3 loop: CASSSGRGYTDTQYF. The CDR3 coding sequence is TGTGCCAGCAGTTCCGGACGGGGATACACAGATACGCAGTATTTT.